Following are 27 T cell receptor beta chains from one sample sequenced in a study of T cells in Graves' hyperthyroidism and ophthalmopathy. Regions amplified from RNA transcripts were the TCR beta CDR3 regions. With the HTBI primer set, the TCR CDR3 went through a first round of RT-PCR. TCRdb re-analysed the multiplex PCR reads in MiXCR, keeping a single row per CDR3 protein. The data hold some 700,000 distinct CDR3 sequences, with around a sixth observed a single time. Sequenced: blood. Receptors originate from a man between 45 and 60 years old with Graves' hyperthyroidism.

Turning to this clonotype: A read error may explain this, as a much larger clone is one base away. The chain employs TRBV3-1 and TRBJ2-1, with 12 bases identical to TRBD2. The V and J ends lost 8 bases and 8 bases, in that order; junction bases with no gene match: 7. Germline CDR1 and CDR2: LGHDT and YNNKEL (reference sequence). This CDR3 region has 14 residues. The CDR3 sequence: CASQTSGRRYEQFF. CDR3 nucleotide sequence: TGTGCCAGCCAGACTAGCGGGAGACGGTATGAGCAGTTCTTC.

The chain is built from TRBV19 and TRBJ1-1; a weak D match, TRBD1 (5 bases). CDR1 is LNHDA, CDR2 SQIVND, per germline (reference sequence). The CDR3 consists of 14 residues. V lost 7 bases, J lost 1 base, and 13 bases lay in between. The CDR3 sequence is CASNSGQGNTEAFF. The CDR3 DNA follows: TGTGCCAGTAATTCAGGGCAGGGGAACACTGAAGCTTTCTTT.

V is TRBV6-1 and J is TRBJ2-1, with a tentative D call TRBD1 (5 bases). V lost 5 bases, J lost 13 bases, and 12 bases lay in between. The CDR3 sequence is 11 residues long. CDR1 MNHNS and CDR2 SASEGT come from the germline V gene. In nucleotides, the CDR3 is TGTGCCAGCAGTCTCCAGGGAAGACAGTTCTTC. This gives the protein CASSLQGRQFF.

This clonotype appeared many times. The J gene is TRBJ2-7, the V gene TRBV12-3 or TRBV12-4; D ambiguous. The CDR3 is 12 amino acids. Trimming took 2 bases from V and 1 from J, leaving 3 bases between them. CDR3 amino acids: CASSLRSYEQYF. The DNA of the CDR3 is TGTGCCAGCAGTTTACGGTCCTACGAGCAGTACTTC.

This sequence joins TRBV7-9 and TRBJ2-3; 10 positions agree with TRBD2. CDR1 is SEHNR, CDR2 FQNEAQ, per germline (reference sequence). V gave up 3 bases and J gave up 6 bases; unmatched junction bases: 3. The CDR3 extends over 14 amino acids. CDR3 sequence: CASSLLGLADTQYF. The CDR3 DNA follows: TGTGCCAGCAGCTTGCTGGGACTAGCGGATACGCAGTATTTT.

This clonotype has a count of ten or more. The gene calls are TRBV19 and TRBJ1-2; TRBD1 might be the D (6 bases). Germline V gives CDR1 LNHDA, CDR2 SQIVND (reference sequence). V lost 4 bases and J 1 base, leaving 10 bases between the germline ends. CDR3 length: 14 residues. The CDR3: CASSKDRNNYGYTF. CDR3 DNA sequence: TGTGCCAGTAGTAAGGACAGAAATAACTATGGCTACACCTTC.

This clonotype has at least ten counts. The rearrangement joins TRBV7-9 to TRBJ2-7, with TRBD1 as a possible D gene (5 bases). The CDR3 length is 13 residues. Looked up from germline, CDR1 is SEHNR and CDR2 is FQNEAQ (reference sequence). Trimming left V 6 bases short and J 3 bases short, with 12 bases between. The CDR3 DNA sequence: TGTGCCAGCAGTTTGGGGCGGTTCTACGAGCAGTACTTC. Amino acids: CASSLGRFYEQYF.

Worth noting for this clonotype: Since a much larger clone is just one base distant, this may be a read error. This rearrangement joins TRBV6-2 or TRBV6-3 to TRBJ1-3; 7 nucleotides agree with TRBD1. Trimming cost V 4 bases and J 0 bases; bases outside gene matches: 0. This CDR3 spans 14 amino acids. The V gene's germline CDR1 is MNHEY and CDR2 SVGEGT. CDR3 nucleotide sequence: TGTGCCAGCAGTTGGGACAGCTCTGGAAACACCATATATTTT. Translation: CASSWDSSGNTIYF.

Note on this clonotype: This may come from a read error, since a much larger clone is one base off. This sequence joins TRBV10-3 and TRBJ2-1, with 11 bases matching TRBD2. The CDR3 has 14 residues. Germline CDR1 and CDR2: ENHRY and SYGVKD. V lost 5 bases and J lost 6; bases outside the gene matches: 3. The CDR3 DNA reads TGTGCCATCAGTACACTAGCGGGAGCCAATGAGCAGTTCTTC. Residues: CAISTLAGANEQFF.

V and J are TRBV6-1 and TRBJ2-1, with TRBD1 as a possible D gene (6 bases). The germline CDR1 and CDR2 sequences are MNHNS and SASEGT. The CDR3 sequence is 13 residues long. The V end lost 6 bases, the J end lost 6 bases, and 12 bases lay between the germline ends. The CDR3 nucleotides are TGTGCCAGCAGACGGGACAATCCCAATGAGCAGTTCTTC. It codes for CASRRDNPNEQFF.

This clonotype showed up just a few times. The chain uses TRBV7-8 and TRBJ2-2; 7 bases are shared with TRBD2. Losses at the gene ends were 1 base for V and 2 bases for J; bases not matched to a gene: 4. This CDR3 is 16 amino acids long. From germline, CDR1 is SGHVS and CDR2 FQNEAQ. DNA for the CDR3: TGTGCCAGCAGCTTAGTGGGACTACCAAACACCGGGGAGCTGTTTTTT. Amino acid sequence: CASSLVGLPNTGELFF.

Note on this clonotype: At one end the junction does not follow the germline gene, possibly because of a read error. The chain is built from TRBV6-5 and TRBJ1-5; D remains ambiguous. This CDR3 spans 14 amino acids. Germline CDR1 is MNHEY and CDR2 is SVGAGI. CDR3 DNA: TGTGCCAGCAGTTACTCATCGGGAAGTCAGCCCCAGAATTTT. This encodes CASSYSSGSQPQNF.

The chain's CDR3 is CSVIPGGRQETQYF. CDR3 nucleotide sequence: TGCAGCGTTATCCCAGGGGGCCGCCAAGAGACCCAGTACTTC. The chain joins TRBV29-1 to TRBJ2-5, with 8 bases that match TRBD1. The length of the CDR3 is 14 residues. V shed 5 bases, J shed 1 base, and the junction held 6 bases outside the gene matches. Germline assignment: CDR1 SQVTM and CDR2 ANQGSEA. Variable domain in full (rest from reference TRBV29-1 and TRBJ2-5): SAVISQKPSRDICQRGTSLTIQCQVDSQVTMMFWYRQQPGQSLTLIATANQGSEATYESGFVIDKFPISRPNLTFSTLTVSNMSPEDSSIYLCSVIPGGRQETQYFGPGTRLLVL.

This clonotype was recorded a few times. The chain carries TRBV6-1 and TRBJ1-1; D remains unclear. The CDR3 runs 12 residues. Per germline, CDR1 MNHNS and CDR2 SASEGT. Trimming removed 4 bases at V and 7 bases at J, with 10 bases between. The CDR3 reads CASSVKTFEAFF. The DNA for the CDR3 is TGTGCCAGCAGTGTGAAAACGTTTGAAGCTTTCTTT.

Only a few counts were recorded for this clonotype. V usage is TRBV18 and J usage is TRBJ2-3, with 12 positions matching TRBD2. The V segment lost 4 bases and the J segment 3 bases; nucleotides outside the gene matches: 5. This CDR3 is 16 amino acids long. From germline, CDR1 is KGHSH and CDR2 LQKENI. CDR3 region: CASSQTSGSRTDTQYF. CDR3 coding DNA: TGTGCCAGCTCACAGACTAGCGGGAGTCGGACAGATACGCAGTATTTT.

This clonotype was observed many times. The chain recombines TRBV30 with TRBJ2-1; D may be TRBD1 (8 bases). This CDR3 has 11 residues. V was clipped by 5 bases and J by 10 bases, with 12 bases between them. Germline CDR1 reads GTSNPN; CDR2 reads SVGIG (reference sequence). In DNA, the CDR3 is TGTGCCTGGGGACAGGGAGGGGAGCAGTTCTTC. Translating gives CAWGQGGEQFF.

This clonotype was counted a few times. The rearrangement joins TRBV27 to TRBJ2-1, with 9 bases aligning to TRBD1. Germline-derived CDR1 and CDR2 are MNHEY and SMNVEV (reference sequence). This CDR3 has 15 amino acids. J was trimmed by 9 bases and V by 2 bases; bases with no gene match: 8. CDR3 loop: CASSLRDRVQGEQFF. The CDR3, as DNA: TGTGCCAGCAGTTTAAGGGACAGGGTTCAAGGTGAGCAGTTCTTC.

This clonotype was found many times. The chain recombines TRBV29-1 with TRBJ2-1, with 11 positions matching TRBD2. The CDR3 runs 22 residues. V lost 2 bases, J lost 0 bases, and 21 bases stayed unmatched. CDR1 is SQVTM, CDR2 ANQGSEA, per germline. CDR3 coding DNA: TGCAGCGTTGAAAGAGGGTACCTAGCGGGAGGCGAAATCCCCACCTCCTACAATGAGCAGTTCTTC. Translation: CSVERGYLAGGEIPTSYNEQFF.

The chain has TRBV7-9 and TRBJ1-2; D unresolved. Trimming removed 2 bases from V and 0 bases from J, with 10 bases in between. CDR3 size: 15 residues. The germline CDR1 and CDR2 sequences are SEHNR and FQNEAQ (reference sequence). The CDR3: CASSLLAQANYGYTF. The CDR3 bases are TGTGCCAGCAGCTTACTAGCGCAAGCTAACTATGGCTACACCTTC.

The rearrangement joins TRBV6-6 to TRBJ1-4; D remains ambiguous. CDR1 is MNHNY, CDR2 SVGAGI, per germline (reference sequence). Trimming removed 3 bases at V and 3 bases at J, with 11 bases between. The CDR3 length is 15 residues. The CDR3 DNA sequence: TGTGCCAGCAGTTATCGTCGCCCTCCTAATGAAAAACTGTTTTTT. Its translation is CASSYRRPPNEKLFF.

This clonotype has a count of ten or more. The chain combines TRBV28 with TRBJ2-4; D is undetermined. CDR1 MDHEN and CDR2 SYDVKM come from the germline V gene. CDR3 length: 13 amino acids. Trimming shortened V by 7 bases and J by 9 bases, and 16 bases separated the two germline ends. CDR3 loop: CASNLRQETIQYF. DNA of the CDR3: TGTGCCAGCAACCTAAGACAAGAAACCATTCAGTACTTC.

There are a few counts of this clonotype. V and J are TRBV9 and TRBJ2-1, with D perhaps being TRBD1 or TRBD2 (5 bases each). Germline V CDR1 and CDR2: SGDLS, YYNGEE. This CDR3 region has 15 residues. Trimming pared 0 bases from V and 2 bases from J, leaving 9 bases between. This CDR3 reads CASSVAGPTYNEQFF. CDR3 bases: TGTGCCAGCAGCGTAGCGGGGCCCACCTACAATGAGCAGTTCTTC.

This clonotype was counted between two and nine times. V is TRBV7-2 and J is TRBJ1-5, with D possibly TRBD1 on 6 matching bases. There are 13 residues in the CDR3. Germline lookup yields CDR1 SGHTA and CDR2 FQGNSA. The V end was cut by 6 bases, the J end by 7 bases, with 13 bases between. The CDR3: CASRNSQGQPQHF. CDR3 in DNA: TGTGCCAGCAGAAACTCACAGGGCCAGCCCCAGCATTTT.

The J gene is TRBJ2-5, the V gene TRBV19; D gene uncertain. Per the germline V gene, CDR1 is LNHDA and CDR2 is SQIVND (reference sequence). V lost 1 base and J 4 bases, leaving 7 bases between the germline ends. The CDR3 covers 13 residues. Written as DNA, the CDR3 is TGTGCCAGTAGTATAGCCGGCCCAGAGACCCAGTACTTC. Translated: CASSIAGPETQYF.

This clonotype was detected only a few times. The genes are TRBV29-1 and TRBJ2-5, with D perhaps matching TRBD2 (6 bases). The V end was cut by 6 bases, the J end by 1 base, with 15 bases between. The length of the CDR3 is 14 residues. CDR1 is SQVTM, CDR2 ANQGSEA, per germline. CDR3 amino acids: CSVVLGGAQETQYF. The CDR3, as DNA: TGCAGCGTCGTACTAGGCGGGGCCCAAGAGACCCAGTACTTC.

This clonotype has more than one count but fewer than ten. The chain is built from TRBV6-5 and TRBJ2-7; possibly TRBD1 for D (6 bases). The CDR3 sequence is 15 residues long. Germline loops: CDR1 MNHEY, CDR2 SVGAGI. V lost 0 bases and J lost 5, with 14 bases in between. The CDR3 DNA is TGTGCCAGCAGTTACTCGAAGGGGGTGCGAGACGAGCAGTACTTC. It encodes CASSYSKGVRDEQYF.

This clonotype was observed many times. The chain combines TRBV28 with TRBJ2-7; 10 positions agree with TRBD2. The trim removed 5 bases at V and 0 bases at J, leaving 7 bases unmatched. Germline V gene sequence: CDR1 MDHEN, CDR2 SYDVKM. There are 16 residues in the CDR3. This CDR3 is CASSQPSGRSSYEQYF. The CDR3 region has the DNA TGTGCCAGCAGTCAACCTAGCGGGAGAAGCTCCTACGAGCAGTACTTC.